The next 32 T cell receptor beta chains were all read from a single sample in a study of blood T cell repertoires in COVID-19. Method: immunoSEQ multiplex PCR; TCRdb's copy keeps in-frame clones and lacks some. The sample has under 250,000 clones, approximately 85% seen once. The specimen was peripheral blood. These receptors were taken from a man aged 50-60 years with COVID-19, enrolled during active disease.

The chain employs TRBV27 and TRBJ1-5, with D perhaps matching TRBD1 (5 bases). V lost 0 bases and J 6 bases, leaving 12 bases between the germline ends. Germline V gene data show CDR1 as MNHEY and CDR2 as SMNVEV (reference sequence). The CDR3 is 15 residues long. The DNA of the CDR3 is TGTGCCAGCAGTTTATCGTGGCAGGGAGGTCAGCCCCAGCATTTT. Translating gives CASSLSWQGGQPQHF.

The J gene is TRBJ1-2, the V gene TRBV25-1, with TRBD1 identical over 9 bases. The CDR3 is 13 amino acids. With V trimmed by 8 bases and J by 7 bases, 8 bases remained unmatched. The V gene's germline CDR1 is MGHDK and CDR2 SYGVNS. CDR3: CASQDNRGPGYTF. The CDR3, as DNA: TGTGCCAGCCAAGATAACAGGGGGCCTGGCTACACCTTC.

The chain couples TRBV5-1 to TRBJ1-1; D remains unclear. The V gene lost 0 bases and the J gene lost 6 bases, with 9 bases spanning the gap. The CDR3 consists of 13 residues. CDR1 is SGHRS, CDR2 YFSETQ, per germline. The CDR3 reads CASSLAQEAEAFF. CDR3 DNA sequence: TGCGCCAGCAGCTTGGCCCAAGAGGCTGAAGCTTTCTTT.

The chain employs TRBV21-1 and TRBJ2-2; TRBD2 is taken as the D call from the table, unchecked against the DNA. TRBV21-1 is an annotated pseudogene. This CDR3 comprises 19 residues. The CDR3 nucleotides read TGTGCCAGCAGCAAAGGCGGCGAGGACTGGGTCGCGAACACCGGGGAGCTGTTTTTT. As protein: CASSKGGEDWVANTGELFF.

This chain links TRBV24-1 with TRBJ1-4; TRBD1 agrees at 10 bases. The germline CDR1 and CDR2 sequences are KGHDR and SFDVKD. The length of the CDR3 is 14 residues. J gave up 8 bases and V 4 bases, and 3 bases lay outside the gene matches. CDR3 amino acids: CATSDRTGGEKLFF. CDR3 nucleotides: TGTGCCACCAGTGACAGGACAGGGGGAGAAAAACTGTTTTTT.

V usage is TRBV11-2 and J usage is TRBJ1-2; TRBD1 matches 8 bases. The CDR3 spans 16 residues. V dropped 0 bases and J dropped 4; count of bases not matched to a gene: 7. The germline CDR1 and CDR2 sequences are SGHAT and FQNNGV. For the CDR3, the DNA is TGTGCCAGCAGCTTAGAAGGCAGGGGGCGCGGCTATGGCTACACCTTC. Protein product: CASSLEGRGRGYGYTF.

The chain links TRBV18 to TRBJ1-3; D perhaps matches TRBD1 (6 bases). Trimming left V 2 bases short and J 6 bases short, with 8 bases between. The CDR3 totals 13 residues. Germline CDR1 KGHSH, CDR2 LQKENI. The chain's CDR3 is CASSPNRENTIYF. As DNA, the CDR3 is TGTGCCAGCTCACCAAACAGGGAAAACACCATATATTTT.

The rearrangement links TRBV5-5 to TRBJ2-3, with 8 bases identical to TRBD1. With V trimmed by 3 bases and J by 6 bases, 6 bases remained unmatched. CDR3 length: 14 amino acids. Germline values: CDR1 SGHKS, CDR2 YYEKEE (reference sequence). CDR3 in DNA: TGTGCCAGCAGCTCGGCCAGGGGGCCTGATACGCAGTATTTT. This codes for CASSSARGPDTQYF.

The rearrangement uses TRBV2 and TRBJ2-3; D possibly corresponds to TRBD2 (6 bases). The length of the CDR3 is 17 residues. Germline V CDR1 and CDR2: SNHLY, FYNNEI. V lost 5 bases and J 2 bases, leaving 20 bases between the germline ends. The CDR3 DNA reads as TGTGCCAGCAGTCCTCTGGGACTTAGCGATTACACAGATACGCAGTATTTT. The encoded protein is CASSPLGLSDYTDTQYF.

Regarding this clone: Relative to the germline gene, one junction end is altered; a read error may explain this. The rearrangement links TRBV5-3 to TRBJ2-7; no firm D call. TRBV5-3 carries the ORF label, with uncertain function. This CDR3 has 14 amino acids. CDR3 region: CARQEAGSSDEQYF. In DNA, the CDR3 is TGTGCCAGACAGGAAGCCGGCAGCTCCGACGAGCAGTACTTC.

This chain joins TRBV11-1 and TRBJ2-2, with D possibly TRBD1 on 6 matching bases. Germline V gene sequence: CDR1 SGHAT, CDR2 FQDESV (reference sequence). Trimming removed 4 bases from V and 4 bases from J, with 10 bases in between. The CDR3 is 14 residues long. The CDR3 here is CASSYEDSTGELFF. CDR3 sequence (DNA): TGTGCCAGCAGCTACGAGGACAGCACCGGGGAGCTGTTTTTT. Using reference TRBV11-1 and TRBJ2-2 for the parts outside the CDR3, the full variable domain is EAEVAQSPRYKITEKSQAVAFWCDPISGHATLYWYRQILGQGPELLVQFQDESVVDDSQLPKDRFSAERLKGVDSTLKIQPAELGDSAMYLCASSYEDSTGELFFGEGSRLTVL.

The CDR3 DNA follows: TGCGCCAGCAGCCGCGACAGGGTAGGGAGTGGAAACACCATATATTTT. This codes for CASSRDRVGSGNTIYF. The rearrangement links TRBV4-1 to TRBJ1-3, with 7 bases fitting TRBD1. The CDR3 contains 16 residues. Trimming at V came to 4 bases and at J to 3 bases, leaving 9 bases not matched to a gene. Germline V lookup: CDR1 MGHRA, CDR2 YSYEKL.

This rearrangement joins TRBV14 to TRBJ2-1; TRBD2 aligns across 8 bases. Germline values: CDR1 SGHDN, CDR2 FVKESK. After removal of 11 bases from V and 4 bases from J, the junction contained 4 bases not matched to a gene. This CDR3 has 12 amino acids. CDR3 DNA: TGTGCCTGTAGCGGGGAATACAATGAGCAGTTCTTC. It yields the protein CACSGEYNEQFF.

This clone was picked up a small number of times. V and J are TRBV27 and TRBJ1-2; the D is unclear. The CDR3 covers 15 residues. With 3 bases removed from V and 0 bases from J, the gap between germline ends came to 11 bases. Looked up from germline, CDR1 is MNHEY and CDR2 is SMNVEV (reference sequence). DNA of the CDR3: TGTGCCAGCAGTTTGACGGGAGCTCCTAACTATGGCTACACCTTC. Translating it yields CASSLTGAPNYGYTF.

V and J are TRBV20-1 and TRBJ1-2; D remains unclear. The CDR3 contains 10 residues. V lost 6 bases to trimming and J lost 4 bases, with 6 bases between them. CDR1 and CDR2 (germline): DFQATT, SNEGSKA (reference sequence). CDR3 DNA sequence: TGCAGTGCCACAAGCTATGGCTACACCTTC. Protein product: CSATSYGYTF.

This clone appeared a single time. The chain has TRBV7-2 and TRBJ2-3; a weak D match, TRBD2 (6 bases). Germline values: CDR1 SGHTA, CDR2 FQGNSA. The germline V and J ends were trimmed by 4 bases and 6 bases, with 17 bases remaining between them. The CDR3 extends over 15 amino acids. DNA for the CDR3: TGTGCCAGCAGCTGGGCGACGGGCCGGGGGGATACGCAGTATTTT. Translation: CASSWATGRGDTQYF.

The chain is built from TRBV13 and TRBJ2-7, with TRBD1 matching 9 bases. J gave up 4 bases and V 5 bases, and 12 bases lay outside the gene matches. The CDR3 is made up of 16 amino acids. The germline CDR1 and CDR2 sequences are PRHDT and FYEKMQ (reference sequence). CDR3 sequence: CASSSQYRGRLYEQYF. The DNA for the CDR3 is TGTGCCAGCAGCAGCCAGTACAGGGGGCGTCTATACGAGCAGTACTTC.

J is TRBJ2-7 and V is TRBV5-5; maybe TRBD1 (6 bases). The CDR3 spans 16 residues. Germline V gene lookup returns CDR1 SGHKS and CDR2 YYEKEE (reference sequence). Trimming took 0 bases from V and 2 from J, leaving 15 bases between them. The CDR3 DNA reads TGTGCCAGCAGCTTGGCCCTTTTGGACAGAACCTACGAGCAGTACTTC. Translated, it gives CASSLALLDRTYEQYF.

This clone showed up just once. This chain connects TRBV3-1 (or the pseudogene TRBV3-2) to TRBJ1-6; no clear D. The CDR3 sequence is 13 residues long. CDR1 LGHDT and CDR2 YNNKEL come from the germline V gene (reference sequence). Trimming removed 8 bases at V and 3 bases at J, with 8 bases between. The CDR3 region is CASAGGYNSPLHF. DNA for the CDR3: TGTGCCAGCGCCGGAGGCTATAATTCACCCCTCCACTTT.

The chain links TRBV11-3 to TRBJ2-2; a weak D match, TRBD1 (6 bases). The V end was cut by 5 bases, the J end by 0 bases, with 10 bases between. Germline V CDR1 and CDR2: SGHNT, YENEEA. The CDR3 is made up of 15 amino acids. In DNA form, the CDR3 reads TGTGCCAGCAGCACGGGACAAACGAACACCGGGGAGCTGTTTTTT. The encoded protein is CASSTGQTNTGELFF.

This chain connects TRBV29-1 to TRBJ2-1; D remains unclear. Germline loops: CDR1 SQVTM, CDR2 ANQGSEA. The CDR3 runs 12 residues. V shed 7 bases and J shed 7 bases, with 14 bases lying between them. The CDR3 reads CSGSTAGNEQFF. The CDR3 coding sequence is TGCAGCGGATCGACTGCCGGAAATGAGCAGTTCTTC.

The chain uses TRBV5-5 and TRBJ2-5; 7 positions match TRBD2. Germline V CDR1 and CDR2: SGHKS, YYEKEE (reference sequence). The CDR3 spans 15 residues. V shed 4 bases, J shed 2 bases, and the junction held 8 bases outside the gene matches. Written as DNA, the CDR3 is TGTGCCAGCAGCGGGGGGGACGCAATTCAAGAGACCCAGTACTTC. Translated, it gives CASSGGDAIQETQYF. Using reference TRBV5-5 and TRBJ2-5 for the parts outside the CDR3, the full variable domain is DAGVTQSPTHLIKTRGQQVTLRCSPISGHKSVSWYQQVLGQGPQFIFQYYEKEERGRGNFPDRFSARQFPNYSSELNVNALLLGDSALYLCASSGGDAIQETQYFGPGTRLLVL.

The J gene is TRBJ2-7, the V gene TRBV7-2, with D possibly TRBD1 on 5 matching bases. This CDR3 region has 15 residues. Trimming shortened V by 1 base and J by 3 bases, and 13 bases separated the two germline ends. The V gene's germline CDR1 is SGHTA and CDR2 FQGNSA. The CDR3, as DNA: TGTGCCAGCAGCTTAGTATCGGACACTGACTACGAGCAGTACTTC. Translated, it gives CASSLVSDTDYEQYF.

The chain is built from TRBV6-5 and TRBJ2-5; TRBD2 agrees at 14 bases. Trimming cost V 6 bases and J 2 bases; bases outside gene matches: 2. This CDR3 region has 15 residues. Germline V gene lookup returns CDR1 MNHEY and CDR2 SVGAGI. The CDR3 sequence is CASSWTSGGQETQYF. The CDR3 DNA follows: TGTGCCAGCAGCTGGACTAGCGGGGGGCAAGAGACCCAGTACTTC.

This clone was recorded many times. The genes are TRBV9 and TRBJ2-3; TRBD1 might be the D (6 bases). This CDR3 contains 14 residues. The V end was cut by 5 bases, the J end by 6 bases, with 16 bases between. From germline, CDR1 is SGDLS and CDR2 YYNGEE. This CDR3 is CASSSMGAEDTQYF. The CDR3 DNA follows: TGTGCCAGCAGTTCCATGGGGGCCGAGGATACGCAGTATTTT.

V is TRBV30 and J is TRBJ1-2; D is ambiguous. This CDR3 comprises 12 residues. Germline CDR1 GTSNPN, CDR2 SVGIG (reference sequence). V dropped 4 bases and J dropped 5 bases, with 11 bases sitting between them. In DNA, the CDR3 is TGTGCCTGGACAGGTCTTTTTTATGGCTACACCTTC. Translating it yields CAWTGLFYGYTF.

The chain is built from TRBV11-2 and TRBJ2-3; D might be TRBD1 (5 bases). This CDR3 has 13 amino acids. Germline CDR1 is SGHAT and CDR2 is FQNNGV. V was cut by 5 bases and J by 3 bases, with 9 bases left in between. CDR3: CASSQGRTDTQYF. DNA for the CDR3: TGTGCCAGCAGCCAGGGAAGGACAGATACGCAGTATTTT.

The chain combines TRBV27 with TRBJ2-7; 10 bases fit TRBD1. This CDR3 contains 16 residues. V lost 1 base and J lost 2; bases outside the gene matches: 5. Germline-derived CDR1 and CDR2 are MNHEY and SMNVEV (reference sequence). Here the CDR3 reads CASSLLGTGVPYEQYF. In DNA form, the CDR3 reads TGTGCCAGCAGTTTATTAGGGACAGGGGTCCCCTACGAGCAGTACTTC.

This chain uses TRBV6-1 with TRBJ2-3; 7 bases map to TRBD2. From germline, CDR1 is MNHNS and CDR2 SASEGT. The CDR3 consists of 15 residues. V trimming: 5 bases; J trimming: 3 bases; junction bases outside the gene matches: 8. The CDR3 spells CASSLSGGYTDTQYF. The CDR3 coding sequence is TGTGCCAGCAGTTTATCGGGGGGTTATACAGATACGCAGTATTTT.

The J gene is TRBJ2-5, the V gene TRBV6-5; 10 bases are a match to TRBD1. The CDR3 length is 14 residues. CDR1 MNHEY and CDR2 SVGAGI come from the germline V gene. Trimming removed 7 bases from V and 4 bases from J; junction bases left unmatched: 6. The CDR3 region has the DNA TGTGCCAGCATGCAGGACAGGGGGGGAGAGACCCAGTACTTC. This sequence encodes CASMQDRGGETQYF.

V gene TRBV10-2 combines with J gene TRBJ2-3; TRBD2 aligns across 7 bases. Germline V lookup: CDR1 WSHSY, CDR2 SAAADI. V lost 6 bases, J lost 4 bases, and 7 bases stayed unmatched. The CDR3 loop spans 14 amino acids. CDR3 DNA: TGCGCCAGCAGCTATGGACTAGTTTCAGATACGCAGTATTTT. Translating gives CASSYGLVSDTQYF.

V gene TRBV7-6 combines with J gene TRBJ2-5; 7 bases match TRBD2. The CDR3 totals 15 residues. The V and J ends lost 2 bases and 3 bases, in that order; junction bases with no gene match: 6. Germline lookup yields CDR1 SGHVS and CDR2 FNYEAQ. The CDR3: CASSLYGGREETQYF. The CDR3 coding sequence is TGTGCCAGCAGCTTATATGGGGGGAGGGAAGAGACCCAGTACTTC. Filled out from reference TRBV7-6 and TRBJ2-5, the complete variable domain reads GAGVSQSPRYKVTKRGQDVALRCDPISGHVSLYWYRQALGQGPEFLTYFNYEAQQDKSGLPNDRFSAERPEGSISTLTIQRTEQRDSAMYRCASSLYGGREETQYFGPGTRLLVL.